A selection of T cell receptor beta chains follows, all from one sample in a study of OX40 agonist ivuxolimab in advanced cancers. Profiling relied on immunoSEQ multiplex PCR, and the TCRdb table lists in-frame clones only, not all of them. This sample has tens of thousands of clones; over 80% occur once, and the top ten carry under 40%. The material was CD4+ or CD8+ T cells sorted from blood, obtained in a trial of the OX40 agonist ivuxolimab. The receptors derive from an adult with an advanced solid tumor such as melanoma, head and neck, liver or kidney cancer. Both conserved end residues are part of each CDR3. The D gene is left open where the match is weak. Rows give clone size only sometimes, using once, few, many, or a class for an expanded clone.

. . TRBJ2-5 TRBV6-1 13 TGTGCCAGCACCGAACCGACAGAGGAGACCCAGTACTTC CASTEPTEETQYF
. . TRBJ2-1 TRBV6-1 15 TGTGCCAGCAGTGTTTTCCGCGGCTCCTACAATGAGCAGTTCTTC CASSVFRGSYNEQFF
. . TRBJ2-7 TRBV5-1 12 TGCGCCAGCAGCTCGAGCTCCTACGAGCAGTACTTC CASSSSSYEQYF
. TRBD2 TRBJ2-2 TRBV5-4 15 TGTGCCGCACAGGTGGCGGGGGGGCCCTCCGGGGAGCTGTTTTTT CAAQVAGGPSGELFF
. . TRBJ2-5 TRBV14 13 TGTGCCAGCAGGCGTTCCTTAGGGGAGACCCAGTACTTC CASRRSLGETQYF
. . TRBJ2-7 TRBV6-7 13 TGTGCCAGCAGGACGGAAGGTCCCTACGAGCAGTACTTC CASRTEGPYEQYF
. . TRBJ2-6 TRBV21-1 19 TGTGCCAGCAGCAACCGGAAGGCCGGTGAAGTTGATGGGGCCAACGTCCTGACTTTC CASSNRKAGEVDGANVLTF
. . TRBJ1-1 TRBV5-8 16 TGTGCCAGCAGACCCTCCGGTACAGACATGAACACTGAAGCTTTCTTT CASRPSGTDMNTEAFF
. . TRBJ1-3 TRBV5-1 15 TGCGCCAGCAGCTCACAAGGGGGATCTGGAAACACCATATATTTT CASSSQGGSGNTIYF
once . TRBJ1-4 TRBV7-8 14 TGTGCCAGCAGCTTAGCCCCTGGTAGGCGAAAACTGTTTTTT CASSLAPGRRKLFF
. . TRBJ2-1 TRBV2 13 TGTGCCAGCAGTGAGGGAGGTGGGAGGGAGCAGTTCTTC CASSEGGGREQFF
. . TRBJ2-2 TRBV7-8 14 TGTGCCAGCAGCCTTCGGGATCGCACCGGGGAGCTGTTTTTT CASSLRDRTGELFF
. . TRBJ2-7 TRBV6-5 15 TGTGCCAGCAGTTACTCGGCGCGGCACTCCTACGAGCAGTACTTC CASSYSARHSYEQYF
. . TRBJ1-4 TRBV11-2 12 TGTGCCAGCAGCTTAGCACTTGGAAAACTGTTTTTT CASSLALGKLFF